This T cell receptor beta chain was retrieved from a study of blood T cells in healthy people across ages. Each donor was a healthy Caucasian individual from Russia, aged about 6 to 95. Total RNA amounts of at least 6 micrograms were extracted per sample. As concerns this clonotype: The antigen is not known. A junction end diverges from the germline sequence, so it may reflect a read error.

A J-beta primer mix and a sample-barcoded 5' primer were used in a second PCR of about 7 to 12 cycles. TCRdb re-called the 5' RACE reads through MiXCR, storing one row per CDR3 protein. This table holds about 1.4 million distinct CDR3 sequences, almost 60% found once. General observations from the study: Across samples, TCR beta diversity tracked strongly with naive T cell percentage.

CDR3 size: 16 residues. From germline, CDR1 is MGHRA and CDR2 YSYEKL. The clonotype was recovered from a young man in good health. The chain joins TRBV4-1 to TRBJ2-2, with a weak D call TRBD1 (6 bases). Sequencing was performed on blood. CDR3 amino acids: CASGQDRLWNTGELFF. The CDR3 DNA sequence: TGCGCCAGCGGCCAAGACAGGCTCTGGAACACCGGGGAGCTGTTTTTT.